The 31 T cell receptor beta chains reported below all come from one sample, sequenced in a study of T cells in tumors after PD-1 blockade. Measured with immunoSEQ multiplex PCR; TCRdb has only the in-frame clones, and not every one. This table has about 24,000 clones, 80% to 85% appearing once. Material: PBMCs, obtained after anti-PD-1 treatment. Every receptor here comes from a human donor with basal cell carcinoma.

The chain recombines TRBV10-3 with TRBJ1-1; D ambiguous. The length of the CDR3 is 13 residues. The V end lost 0 bases, the J end lost 1 base, and 3 bases lay between the germline ends. Germline-derived CDR1 and CDR2 are ENHRY and SYGVKD. CDR3 coding DNA: TGTGCCATCAGTGAGTCGGGGAACACTGAAGCTTTCTTT. Protein: CAISESGNTEAFF.

In the case of this clone: Sequence at one end of the junction differs from germline and may be a read error. Other DNA sequences in this sample translate to the same CDR3. V usage is TRBV10-1 and J usage is TRBJ2-5; 10 nucleotides align to TRBD2. The CDR3 is 15 amino acids. Germline V gene data show CDR1 as WNHNN and CDR2 as SYGVQD (reference sequence). Here the CDR3 reads CASSDSGGTQETQYF. The CDR3 DNA follows: TGCGCCAGTAGTGATAGCGGGGGGACCCAAGAGACCCAGTACTTC.

This rearrangement joins TRBV7-9 to TRBJ1-5; 9 nucleotides match TRBD1. The CDR3 sequence is 16 residues long. The germline V gene encodes CDR1 SEHNR and CDR2 FQNEAQ (reference sequence). V was pared by 1 base and J by 7 bases, with 8 bases of the junction left unmatched. CDR3 amino acids: CASSLGDRVGDQPQHF. CDR3 nucleotide sequence: TGTGCCAGCAGCTTAGGGGACAGGGTTGGCGACCAGCCCCAGCATTTT.

This rearrangement joins TRBV7-8 to TRBJ1-3; no definite D call. Germline assignment: CDR1 SGHVS and CDR2 FQNEAQ. CDR3 size: 24 residues. V lost 5 bases and J 1 base, leaving 39 bases between the germline ends. CDR3 sequence: CASSRAIPHIGCGAPQESGNTIYF. Here the CDR3 DNA reads TGTGCCAGCAGCCGGGCGATACCCCATATCGGGTGCGGCGCCCCGCAGGAGTCTGGAAACACCATATATTTT.

The CDR3 here is CASSNRDREGGNTIYF. CDR3 sequence (DNA): TGCGCCAGCAGCAACCGGGACAGGGAGGGTGGAAACACCATATATTTT. This chain links TRBV5-1 with TRBJ1-3, with 9 nucleotides matching TRBD1. After removal of 4 bases from V and 3 bases from J, the junction contained 8 bases not matched to a gene. CDR1 and CDR2 (germline): SGHRS, YFSETQ. The CDR3 is 16 residues long.

This rearrangement joins TRBV19 to TRBJ2-7; D gene ambiguous. With 3 bases removed from V and 4 bases from J, the gap between germline ends came to 13 bases. CDR3 size: 14 residues. The germline gives CDR1 LNHDA, CDR2 SQIVND (reference sequence). This CDR3 is CASSMTAAGYEQYF. CDR3 bases: TGTGCCAGTAGTATGACCGCCGCAGGTTACGAGCAGTACTTC.

The rearrangement links TRBV30 to TRBJ2-7; TRBD1 matches 8 bases. This CDR3 has 13 residues. V lost 1 base and J lost 2; bases outside the gene matches: 1. The germline gives CDR1 GTSNPN, CDR2 SVGIG (reference sequence). The CDR3 DNA reads as TGTGCCTGGAGTGGGACAGGGCCCTACGAGCAGTACTTC. Encoded protein: CAWSGTGPYEQYF.

The rearrangement links TRBV12-3 or TRBV12-4 to TRBJ1-6; 9 bases match TRBD1. The CDR3 length is 12 residues. V was clipped by 8 bases and J by 10 bases; unmatched bases: 3. DNA for the CDR3: TGTGCCAGCGGGACAGGGCACTCACCCCTCCACTTT. Translation gives CASGTGHSPLHF.

The gene calls are TRBV29-1 and TRBJ2-1; D unresolved. V lost 4 bases, J lost 1 base, and 8 bases lay in between. The CDR3 is 13 residues long. CDR1 is SQVTM, CDR2 ANQGSEA, per germline. The CDR3 reads CSVASGSYNEQFF. CDR3 nucleotides: TGCAGCGTTGCTAGTGGGTCCTACAATGAGCAGTTCTTC.

For the CDR3, the DNA is TGCGCCAGCAGCTTGTTCCCGGGACAGGGGCCTGGAAACACCATATATTTT. It codes for CASSLFPGQGPGNTIYF. The chain uses TRBV5-1 and TRBJ1-3; 10 nucleotides align to TRBD1. This CDR3 has 17 residues. Trimming at V came to 1 base and at J to 2 bases, leaving 6 bases not matched to a gene. Germline-derived CDR1 and CDR2 are SGHRS and YFSETQ.

The chain has TRBV30 and TRBJ1-3; unclear D gene. CDR3 length: 15 amino acids. Germline V gene lookup returns CDR1 GTSNPN and CDR2 SVGIG (reference sequence). V was cut by 4 bases and J by 4 bases, with 17 bases left in between. The CDR3 region has the DNA TGTGCCTGGACCCCCTCATCAGTTAGAGGAAACACCATATATTTT. This codes for CAWTPSSVRGNTIYF.

In this sample, this clone turned up a few times. This chain joins TRBV6-6 and TRBJ2-2, with TRBD1 identical over 7 bases. The V gene's germline CDR1 is MNHNY and CDR2 SVGAGI (reference sequence). Unmatched junction bases numbered 10, after V lost 6 bases and J lost 0 bases. This CDR3 is built from 17 residues. The CDR3 sequence: CASSRRSGTANTGELFF. CDR3 nucleotide sequence: TGTGCCAGCAGCCGACGCTCCGGGACAGCGAACACCGGGGAGCTGTTTTTT.

This sequence joins TRBV3-1 (or the pseudogene TRBV3-2) and TRBJ2-5, with a weak D call TRBD1 (6 bases). With 4 bases removed from V and 7 bases from J, the gap between germline ends came to 19 bases. The CDR3 loop spans 15 amino acids. The germline CDR1 and CDR2 sequences are LGHDT and YNNKEL (reference sequence). CDR3 amino acids: CASSPLGTPEGTQYF. The DNA for the CDR3 is TGTGCCAGCAGCCCCCTAGGGACACCCGAGGGGACCCAGTACTTC.

The chain joins TRBV19 to TRBJ2-2; D gene uncertain. V gave up 2 bases and J gave up 4 bases, with 11 bases separating them. The CDR3 covers 15 residues. CDR1 is LNHDA and CDR2 is SQIVND in the germline V gene (reference sequence). CDR3 loop: CASSIFSSGTGELFF. The CDR3 DNA reads TGTGCCAGTAGTATATTCTCGTCGGGCACCGGGGAGCTGTTTTTT.

This sequence joins TRBV5-1 and TRBJ2-1, with TRBD2 matching over 7 bases. This CDR3 region has 13 residues. Germline values: CDR1 SGHRS, CDR2 YFSETQ. The ends lost 8 bases at V and 8 bases at J; junction bases unmatched: 10. The DNA of the CDR3 is TGCGCCAGTAGGCGGAATAGCGGGTATGAGCAGTTCTTC. Amino acids: CASRRNSGYEQFF.

The rearrangement uses TRBV4-2 and TRBJ2-7, with D perhaps TRBD1 (6 bases). CDR3 size: 16 residues. With 4 bases removed from V and 2 bases from J, the gap between germline ends came to 18 bases. Germline assignment: CDR1 LGHNA and CDR2 YNFKEQ. CDR3 bases: TGTGCCAGCAGCCCCCAGGGGTCCAGGGCGCCCTACGAGCAGTACTTC. Amino acids: CASSPQGSRAPYEQYF.

The gene calls are TRBV10-3 and TRBJ1-6, with D unclear. The CDR3 has 13 residues. Germline V lookup: CDR1 ENHRY, CDR2 SYGVKD. Trimming stripped 10 bases from V and 7 bases from J, with 14 bases between. DNA for the CDR3: TGTGCCACCGGGTCTACTGAGAATTCACCCCTCCACTTT. This gives the protein CATGSTENSPLHF.

This sequence joins TRBV6-2 or TRBV6-3 and TRBJ2-7; 8 nucleotides align to TRBD1. The CDR3 runs 14 residues. The ends lost 5 bases at V and 3 bases at J; junction bases unmatched: 6. CDR1 and CDR2 (germline): MNHEY, SVGEGT. The CDR3 DNA reads TGTGCCAGCAGTCGGACCGGGACAGGCTACGAGCAGTACTTC. Protein: CASSRTGTGYEQYF.

This clone was observed a single time. This CDR3 reads CASSQIDRGAEAFF. The CDR3 DNA reads as TGTGCCAGCTCACAAATCGACAGGGGTGCTGAAGCTTTCTTT. The chain recombines TRBV18 with TRBJ1-1, with 8 nucleotides matching TRBD1. V shed 4 bases and J 6 bases; nucleotides not matched to a gene: 7. CDR3 length: 14 residues. The germline V gene has CDR1 KGHSH and CDR2 LQKENI.

V is TRBV6-5 and J is TRBJ1-2, with D unresolved. V gave up 5 bases and J gave up 7 bases, with 14 bases separating them. Germline-derived CDR1 and CDR2 are MNHEY and SVGAGI. The CDR3 covers 13 residues. The CDR3 DNA sequence: TGTGCCAGCAGTCCCGCGTTGAGGGTTGGCTACACCTTC. Translation: CASSPALRVGYTF.

The DNA for the CDR3 is TGTGCCAGCAGCCCAGACGGGAGCAGAAATTCACCCCTCCACTTT. Translating gives CASSPDGSRNSPLHF. This chain links TRBV7-9 with TRBJ1-6, with D hard to call. The CDR3 spans 15 residues. Trimming shortened V by 5 bases and J by 7 bases, and 15 bases separated the two germline ends. Looked up from germline, CDR1 is SEHNR and CDR2 is FQNEAQ (reference sequence).

The chain uses TRBV12-3 or TRBV12-4 and TRBJ2-5; possible D gene TRBD1, 5 bases. This CDR3 has 13 amino acids. Trimming took off 6 bases at V and 5 bases at J, with 13 bases between the two ends. The CDR3 DNA follows: TGTGCCAGCAGCTTCAAGGGGCGCGAGACCCAGTACTTC. Residues: CASSFKGRETQYF.

The chain uses TRBV5-1 and TRBJ2-1; 12 bases fit TRBD2. Germline loops: CDR1 SGHRS, CDR2 YFSETQ. The CDR3 is 16 residues long. The J segment lost 6 bases and the V segment lost 3 bases, leaving 7 bases of the junction unmatched. CDR3 amino acids: CASSSLAGGFSNEQFF. Written as DNA, the CDR3 is TGCGCCAGCAGCTCGCTAGCGGGGGGGTTCAGCAATGAGCAGTTCTTC.

This clone was picked up a small number of times. One end of the junction does not line up with germline, which may come from a read error. The chain combines TRBV6-1 with TRBJ2-7; a weak D match, TRBD2 (7 bases). Germline assignment: CDR1 MNHNS and CDR2 SASEGT. The CDR3 spans 14 residues. CDR3 in amino acids: CASSEGGGHYEQYF. DNA for the CDR3: TGTGCCAGCAGCGAAGGGGGGGGTCACTACGAGCAGTACTTC.

The chain joins TRBV7-8 to TRBJ1-3, with unresolved D. Trimming left V 1 base short and J 4 bases short, with 8 bases between. The CDR3 runs 14 residues. Germline V lookup: CDR1 SGHVS, CDR2 FQNEAQ. DNA of the CDR3: TGTGCCAGCAGCTTAGAGGCGAGGGGAAACACCATATATTTT. Translation: CASSLEARGNTIYF.

The J gene is TRBJ2-5, the V gene TRBV29-1, with TRBD2 matching over 7 bases. Trimming cost V 3 bases and J 0 bases; bases outside gene matches: 4. This CDR3 is built from 14 residues. CDR1 is SQVTM, CDR2 ANQGSEA, per germline. CDR3 sequence: CSVERGTYQETQYF. As DNA, the CDR3 is TGCAGCGTTGAGCGGGGGACGTACCAAGAGACCCAGTACTTC. The whole variable domain, filled in from reference TRBV29-1 and TRBJ2-5, reads SAVISQKPSRDICQRGTSLTIQCQVDSQVTMMFWYRQQPGQSLTLIATANQGSEATYESGFVIDKFPISRPNLTFSTLTVSNMSPEDSSIYLCSVERGTYQETQYFGPGTRLLVL.

The chain links TRBV18 to TRBJ2-3, with 11 bases identical to TRBD2. The CDR3 spans 14 residues. The germline V gene encodes CDR1 KGHSH and CDR2 LQKENI. V gave up 6 bases and J gave up 5 bases; unmatched junction bases: 4. CDR3 in amino acids: CASSPGLAVDTQYF. In DNA form, the CDR3 reads TGTGCCAGCTCGCCGGGACTAGCGGTAGATACGCAGTATTTT.

The chain recombines TRBV10-2 with TRBJ1-5; a possible D gene is TRBD1 (5 bases). CDR3 size: 19 residues. V shed 5 bases and J shed 0 bases, with 23 bases lying between them. Germline CDR1 is WSHSY and CDR2 is SAAADI. CDR3 loop: CASSLVFIGRENSNQPQHF. The CDR3 DNA reads as TGCGCCAGCAGTTTGGTCTTTATCGGCAGGGAAAATAGCAATCAGCCCCAGCATTTT.

The chain combines TRBV4-1 with TRBJ1-1; no clear D. Germline values: CDR1 MGHRA, CDR2 YSYEKL. V dropped 2 bases and J dropped 7 bases, with 8 bases sitting between them. The CDR3 totals 12 residues. CDR3 loop: CASSQLRNEAFF. The DNA for the CDR3 is TGCGCCAGCAGCCAACTTAGGAATGAAGCTTTCTTT.

V gene TRBV19 combines with J gene TRBJ1-5; 7 nucleotides match TRBD1. Trimming took 5 bases from V and 4 from J; bases not matched to a gene: 11. The CDR3 has 16 residues. The germline CDR1 and CDR2 sequences are LNHDA and SQIVND (reference sequence). CDR3 loop: CASSLGGGGRNQPQHF. CDR3 nucleotides: TGTGCCAGTAGTCTAGGTGGAGGGGGCAGGAATCAGCCCCAGCATTTT.

This clone turned up a few times. This chain links TRBV6-1 with TRBJ1-1; no definite D call. Trimming removed 2 bases from V and 2 bases from J, with 9 bases in between. The CDR3 is made up of 14 amino acids. The germline CDR1 and CDR2 sequences are MNHNS and SASEGT. This CDR3 is CASSEPTVNTEAFF. The CDR3 bases are TGTGCCAGCAGTGAACCAACAGTAAACACTGAAGCTTTCTTT.